Listed below are T cell receptor beta chains from one sample, sequenced in a study of blood T cell repertoires in COVID-19. Here immunoSEQ multiplex PCR was the method, and the copy in TCRdb shows in-frame clones only, minus some. The repertoire holds approximately 260,000 clones, with 85% to 90% as singletons. The sample comprised PBMCs or T cells enriched from blood (not recorded which). These receptor sequences come from a woman in her sixties or seventies who had recovered from COVID-19. Each CDR3 is given with its conserved first and last residue. The D gene is left open where the match is weak. Part of the rows lack a size; the others show once, few, many or a class for expanded clones.

TRBJ1-5	.	TRBV7-8	few	TGTGCCAGCAGCCTTACGTGGGCTGACGAGTCCCAGCATTTT	CASSLTWADESQHF
TRBJ2-7	.	TRBV10-2	.	TGCGCCAGCAGTGGTCAGATGTACGAGCAGTACTTC	CASSGQMYEQYF
TRBJ2-2	TRBD2	TRBV28	.	TGTGCCAGCAGCCAAGCGGGAGTGGGTACCGGGGAGCTGTTTTTT	CASSQAGVGTGELFF
TRBJ1-1	TRBD1	TRBV11-2	.	TGTGCCAGCAGCCCCAGATCCGGACAGGGGAACACTGAAGCTTTCTTT	CASSPRSGQGNTEAFF
TRBJ1-1	.	TRBV5-1	few	TGCGCCAGCAAGGCAGTCAGGGGTGATACTGAAGCTTTCTTT	CASKAVRGDTEAFF
TRBJ1-3	TRBD1	TRBV6-5	few	TGTGCCAGCATGGGGGACAGGAGGCGGAACACCATATATTTT	CASMGDRRRNTIYF
TRBJ1-2	.	TRBV6-5	.	TGTGCCAGCAGCCTGACTGTGACAGCATTCTATGGCTACACCTTC	CASSLTVTAFYGYTF
TRBJ1-6	.	TRBV6-6	.	TGTGCCAGCAGTGGGGCCGGGACAATGAATTCACCCCTCCACTTT	CASSGAGTMNSPLHF
TRBJ2-3	TRBD2	TRBV5-1	.	TGCGCCAGCAGCTTCCGACTAGCTATAGATACGCAGTATTTT	CASSFRLAIDTQYF
TRBJ1-4	.	TRBV4-1	.	TGCGCCAGCAGCCTGGGGGCGACCGGTAATGAAAAACTGTTTTTT	CASSLGATGNEKLFF
TRBJ1-1	.	TRBV24-1	.	TGTGCCACCAGTGATTTTACGGACACTGAAGCTTTCTTT	CATSDFTDTEAFF
TRBJ1-2	TRBD1	TRBV15	once	TGTGCCACCAGCCGGGACAGGGGGCTCCATGGCTACACCTTC	CATSRDRGLHGYTF
TRBJ1-6	.	TRBV7-8	.	TGTGCCAGCAGCCAGAGAAGTAGGGGCCCAACAACGTCACCCCTCCACTTT	CASSQRSRGPTTSPLHF
TRBJ1-2	.	TRBV27	.	TGTGCCAGCAGTTTAGGGCCGGACTATGGCTACACCTTC	CASSLGPDYGYTF
TRBJ2-5	TRBD1	TRBV9	.	TGTGCCAGCAGCCCCTCACAGGGGGCCAGAGAGACCCAGTACTTC	CASSPSQGARETQYF
TRBJ2-3	.	TRBV7-3	.	TGTGCCAGCAGCGCGGACAGCATCCCCACAGATACGCAGTATTTT	CASSADSIPTDTQYF
TRBJ2-6	.	TRBV30	.	TGTGCCTTTCAAACAGGGTCTGGGGCCAACGTCCTGACTTTC	CAFQTGSGANVLTF
TRBJ2-2	.	TRBV11-3	.	TGTGCCAGCAGCTCCCTCTCGAGGGTTGTAACCGGGGAGCTGTTTTTT	CASSSLSRVVTGELFF
TRBJ2-7	.	TRBV7-8	.	TGTGCCAGCAGCGGAGGGGCCCGTTCCTACGAGCAGTACTTC	CASSGGARSYEQYF
TRBJ1-2	.	TRBV6-5	.	TGTGCCAGCCAGACGGTGGGACACAACTATGGCTACACCTTC	CASQTVGHNYGYTF
TRBJ1-2	.	TRBV28	.	TGTGCCAGCAGTTCCCCCGGACAGAGAAAGAACTATGGCTACACCTTC	CASSSPGQRKNYGYTF
TRBJ1-3	.	TRBV7-2	.	TGTGCCAGCAGCTTGTCCTTTCGAAACACCATATATTTT	CASSLSFRNTIYF
TRBJ1-5	.	TRBV9	.	TGTGCCAGCAGCGCGTATTCCAATCAGCCCCAGCATTTT	CASSAYSNQPQHF
TRBJ2-7	TRBD1	TRBV7-9	.	TGTGCCAGCAGCGCGATACCGGGACAGGGTGAGCAGTACTTC	CASSAIPGQGEQYF
TRBJ2-7	TRBD1	TRBV4-1	.	TGCGCCAGCAGCCAAGGGGCCAGGGGGCTATACGAGCAGTACTTC	CASSQGARGLYEQYF
TRBJ2-1	TRBD2	TRBV24-1	.	TGTGCCACCAGTCCCCCCCAGGGACTACACAATGAGCAGTTCTTC	CATSPPQGLHNEQFF
TRBJ2-1	.	TRBV6-1	.	TGTGCCAGCAGTGATCAGTACAATGAGCAGTTCTTC	CASSDQYNEQFF
TRBJ2-5	.	TRBV5-1	.	TGCGCCAGCAGCTCCCAGGGGAGGGGTGAAGAGACCCAGTACTTC	CASSSQGRGEETQYF
TRBJ1-2	.	TRBV7-2	.	TGTGCCAGCAGTCCCGACACTTTCTATGGCTACACCTTC	CASSPDTFYGYTF
TRBJ1-1	.	TRBV10-2	few	TGCGCCAGCAGTGAGTCGGGCCGGCTTGAAGCTTTCTTT	CASSESGRLEAFF
TRBJ2-7	TRBD1	TRBV16	.	TGTGCCAGCAGCCTGGACAGGGGGCGAGTATACGAGCAGTACTTC	CASSLDRGRVYEQYF
TRBJ1-1	TRBD1	TRBV7-8	.	TGTGCCAGCAGCTCAGACAGGGTCCTAAACACTGAAGCTTTCTTT	CASSSDRVLNTEAFF
TRBJ2-3	.	TRBV7-9	.	TGTGCCAGCAGCTCAGGTCCGGTGACAGGCACAGATACGCAGTATTTT	CASSSGPVTGTDTQYF
TRBJ2-5	.	TRBV11-3	.	TGTGCCAGCAGTCACCAGAAAGAGACCCAGTACTTC	CASSHQKETQYF
TRBJ1-1	.	TRBV30	once	TGTGCGTGTCAGGGGTTCACTGAAGCTTTCTTT	CACQGFTEAFF
TRBJ2-5	TRBD1	TRBV29-1	.	TGCAGCGTTTTGACAGGGGACGAGACCCAGTACTTC	CSVLTGDETQYF
TRBJ1-3	.	TRBV5-5	.	TGTGCCAGCAGCTTACCCGTAGAGGACACCATATATTTT	CASSLPVEDTIYF
TRBJ1-2	.	TRBV3-1/TRBV3-2	.	TGTGCCAGCAGCCAAGATTCGGGATCCTATGGCTACACCTTC	CASSQDSGSYGYTF
TRBJ1-1	.	TRBV7-3	.	TGTGCCAGCAGCTTAGCGCGGGCTGGAACTGAAGCTTTCTTT	CASSLARAGTEAFF
TRBJ1-2	TRBD1	TRBV16	.	TGTGCCAGCAGCTTAAACGCCGGGACAGGGGGCGGAGGCTACACCTTC	CASSLNAGTGGGGYTF
TRBJ1-5	.	TRBV10-3	.	TGTGCCATCAACTCCGGGGTGAGCAATCAGCCCCAGCATTTT	CAINSGVSNQPQHF
TRBJ1-5	TRBD1	TRBV19	.	TGTGCCACCCGCGGGACAGGGGGAGGGCAGCCCCAGCATTTT	CATRGTGGGQPQHF
TRBJ1-5	.	TRBV5-6	.	TGTGCCAGCAGCGGGGGACTCAATCAGCCCCAGCATTTT	CASSGGLNQPQHF
TRBJ1-5	.	TRBV15	.	TGTGCCACCAGCAGCCACACCAGGGTCAATCAGCCCCAGCATTTT	CATSSHTRVNQPQHF
TRBJ1-2	.	TRBV11-1	once	TGTGCCAGCAGCTGGGGACTAGGCTACACCTTC	CASSWGLGYTF
TRBJ2-1	.	TRBV7-2	.	TGTGCCAGCGGGCAGGGGATTAGAACCCCATACAATGAGCAGTTCTTC	CASGQGIRTPYNEQFF
TRBJ1-1	TRBD1	TRBV5-4	.	TGTGCCAGCAGCTTGGGGACAGGTGTCATGAACACTGAAGCTTTCTTT	CASSLGTGVMNTEAFF
TRBJ2-7	TRBD2	TRBV30	.	TGTGCCTGGAGTCTAGGACTAGCAGGCTACGAGCAGTACTTC	CAWSLGLAGYEQYF
TRBJ2-1	TRBD2	TRBV28	.	TGTGCCAGCAGTCGGACTAGGTCCAATGAGCAGTTCTTC	CASSRTRSNEQFF
TRBJ2-1	.	TRBV28	.	TGTGCCAGCAGTTTACGGGGGGCCTCCTACAATGAGCAGTTCTTC	CASSLRGASYNEQFF
TRBJ1-1	TRBD1	TRBV12-5	.	TGTGCTAGTGGGGGACAGGGGAACACTGAAGCTTTCTTT	CASGGQGNTEAFF
TRBJ2-1	TRBD2	TRBV7-3	.	TGTGCCAGCAGCACAGGACTAGCGGGAGTAAGCAATGAGCAGTTCTTC	CASSTGLAGVSNEQFF
TRBJ2-5	.	TRBV18	.	TGTGCCAGCTCACCACCGGGAACAGGAGAGACCCAGTACTTC	CASSPPGTGETQYF
TRBJ2-3	.	TRBV28	.	TGTGCCAGCAGTTTGGGGGGGGACACCATCAATACGCAGTATTTT	CASSLGGDTINTQYF
TRBJ1-2	TRBD1	TRBV3-1/TRBV3-2	.	TGTGCCAGCAGCCCTAGTAGGGGGCGCATGAATGGCTACACCTTC	CASSPSRGRMNGYTF
TRBJ2-1	.	TRBV18	.	TGTGCCAGCTCACCACAAGGAGTTGGATACAATGAGCAGTTCTTC	CASSPQGVGYNEQFF
TRBJ2-5	TRBD2	TRBV19	.	TGTGCCAGTAGGGAGACTAGCGGGAGGGCTGAGACCCAGTACTTC	CASRETSGRAETQYF
TRBJ2-1	TRBD2	TRBV7-9	.	TGTGCCAGCAGCATTACTAGCGGGTTCTACAATGAGCAGTTCTTC	CASSITSGFYNEQFF
TRBJ1-4	TRBD1	TRBV5-1	.	TGCGCCAGCAGCCCCACCGGGACAGGGGGCAAGACTAATGAAAAACTGTTTTTT	CASSPTGTGGKTNEKLFF
TRBJ2-1	.	TRBV9	.	TGTGCCAGCAGCGTGCGGGGACAGCAACCCTACAATGAGCAGTTCTTC	CASSVRGQQPYNEQFF